Listed here are 23 T cell receptor beta chains from one sample, sequenced in a study of blood T cell repertoires in COVID-19. Generated by immunoSEQ multiplex PCR, the TCRdb table keeps only in-frame clones and is missing some. The sample yields around 300,000 clones, 88% seen once. Sequencing was carried out using peripheral blood. These receptors were taken from a man younger than 30 with active or convalescent COVID-19.

V gene TRBV4-1 combines with J gene TRBJ1-1, with D perhaps matching TRBD1 (6 bases). CDR1 is MGHRA and CDR2 is YSYEKL in the germline V gene. There are 17 residues in the CDR3. Between the trimmed V and J ends, which lost 1 base and 0 bases, there was a span of 15 bases. As DNA, the CDR3 is TGCGCCAGCAGCCAAGCCGCCCCACAGGGCGTGAACACTGAAGCTTTCTTT. Translation: CASSQAAPQGVNTEAFF.

CDR3 nucleotides: TGTGCCAGCAGCCATATCTCGTCAGGGGACTATGGCTACACCTTC. Its protein is CASSHISSGDYGYTF. V gene TRBV3-1 (or the pseudogene TRBV3-2) combines with J gene TRBJ1-2; TRBD1 is a possible D gene (6 bases). Germline-derived CDR1 and CDR2 are LGHDT and YNNKEL (reference sequence). V was shortened by 3 bases and J by 3 bases, with 14 bases between the two germline ends. The CDR3 extends over 15 amino acids.

The chain employs TRBV29-1 and TRBJ1-1; no firm D call. V lost 4 bases to trimming and J lost 4 bases, with 16 bases between them. The V gene's germline CDR1 is SQVTM and CDR2 ANQGSEA. There are 14 residues in the CDR3. The CDR3 spells CSVGEGKAGTEAFF. The CDR3 nucleotides read TGCAGCGTTGGGGAAGGGAAGGCGGGCACTGAAGCTTTCTTT. Full variable domain (missing parts from reference TRBV29-1 and TRBJ1-1): SAVISQKPSRDICQRGTSLTIQCQVDSQVTMMFWYRQQPGQSLTLIATANQGSEATYESGFVIDKFPISRPNLTFSTLTVSNMSPEDSSIYLCSVGEGKAGTEAFFGQGTRLTVV.

This clone was detected only a few times. DNA of the CDR3: TGTGCCAGCAGCCCTTTTCGGGAGGGCTATGGCTACACCTTC. Its translation is CASSPFREGYGYTF. This chain links TRBV7-2 with TRBJ1-2; D unresolved. Germline loops: CDR1 SGHTA, CDR2 FQGNSA. V was cut by 5 bases and J by 4 bases, with 14 bases left in between. The CDR3 totals 14 residues.

The chain is built from TRBV19 and TRBJ2-5, with 8 bases matching TRBD1. The V gene end was trimmed by 10 bases and the J gene end by 5 bases; junction bases not matched to a gene: 6. Germline CDR1 is LNHDA and CDR2 is SQIVND (reference sequence). The CDR3 is 12 residues long. CDR3 in DNA: TGTGCCATCTCGGACAGGGATGAGACCCAGTACTTC. Amino acids: CAISDRDETQYF.

A single count supports this clone. The J gene is TRBJ2-5, the V gene TRBV11-2; 8 bases line up with TRBD2. Unmatched junction bases numbered 7, after V lost 5 bases and J lost 2 bases. CDR1 and CDR2 (germline): SGHAT, FQNNGV. The length of the CDR3 is 15 residues. CDR3 residues: CASSPPGGGQETQYF. In DNA, the CDR3 is TGTGCCAGCAGCCCCCCGGGGGGGGGACAAGAGACCCAGTACTTC. Drawing the rest from reference TRBV11-2 and TRBJ2-5, the complete variable domain is EAGVAQSPRYKIIEKRQSVAFWCNPISGHATLYWYQQILGQGPKLLIQFQNNGVVDDSQLPKDRFSAERLKGVDSTLKIQPAKLEDSAVYLCASSPPGGGQETQYFGPGTRLLVL.

The genes are TRBV15 and TRBJ2-7, with 7 positions matching TRBD2. This CDR3 contains 13 residues. The J segment lost 5 bases and the V segment lost 5 bases, leaving 6 bases of the junction unmatched. The germline V gene encodes CDR1 LNHNV and CDR2 YYDKDF (reference sequence). The CDR3 region is CATSGRGGHEQYF. The CDR3 region has the DNA TGTGCCACCAGCGGCCGCGGGGGTCACGAGCAGTACTTC.

This chain links TRBV7-9 with TRBJ2-3; D may be TRBD1 (5 bases). In germline, CDR1 is SEHNR, CDR2 FQNEAQ (reference sequence). This CDR3 contains 16 residues. The V gene lost 1 base and the J gene lost 1 base, with 12 bases spanning the gap. The CDR3: CASSLVGASGTDTQYF. The CDR3 DNA reads TGTGCCAGCAGCTTAGTTGGGGCCTCGGGCACAGATACGCAGTATTTT.

This clone has more than one count but fewer than ten. V is TRBV5-1 and J is TRBJ1-2; no clear D gene. CDR3 size: 12 residues. Trimming shortened V by 4 bases and J by 7 bases, and 11 bases separated the two germline ends. Germline assignment: CDR1 SGHRS and CDR2 YFSETQ. This CDR3 reads CASSQDPGGYTF. CDR3 sequence (DNA): TGCGCCAGCAGCCAAGACCCGGGTGGCTACACCTTC.

The chain joins TRBV4-1 to TRBJ1-2; unclear D gene. V lost 2 bases and J 3 bases, leaving 10 bases between the germline ends. CDR1 and CDR2 from the germline V gene are MGHRA and YSYEKL. The CDR3 runs 14 residues. The CDR3 region has the DNA TGCGCCAGCAGCCAACCAGGAACCGACTATGGCTACACCTTC. It codes for CASSQPGTDYGYTF.

To note about this clone: Without the conserved terminal phenylalanine or tryptophan, this CDR3 likely stems from a read error. No DNA is shown, since the ends of the CDR3 on it are uncertain; the CDR3 is the one TCRdb lists. This sequence joins TRBV9 and TRBJ1-5. The germline V gene has CDR1 SGDLS and CDR2 YYNGEE. The CDR3 length equals 11 residues, ends included. The CDR3 reads CASSVVEPSIV.

The CDR3 bases are TGTGCCAGCAGTAAAGGGACTAGCGGGGGGGCCGCCGGGGAGCTGTTTTTT. Protein product: CASSKGTSGGAAGELFF. The chain couples TRBV6-1 to TRBJ2-2; 16 bases are shared with TRBD2. The CDR3 contains 17 residues. V gave up 5 bases and J gave up 6 bases; unmatched junction bases: 6. Per the germline V gene, CDR1 is MNHNS and CDR2 is SASEGT.

This chain's CDR3 is CASSLAGEDYEQYF. The CDR3 DNA follows: TGCGCCAGCAGCTTGGCCGGGGAGGACTACGAGCAGTACTTC. This rearrangement joins TRBV5-1 to TRBJ2-7; a possible D gene is TRBD2 (6 bases). Trimming shortened V by 0 bases and J by 3 bases, and 10 bases separated the two germline ends. Germline CDR1 SGHRS, CDR2 YFSETQ. This CDR3 has 14 amino acids.

The chain is built from TRBV27 and TRBJ2-7, with D possibly being TRBD2 (5 bases). This CDR3 has 14 amino acids. Trimming removed 0 bases at V and 1 base at J, with 7 bases between. CDR1 MNHEY and CDR2 SMNVEV come from the germline V gene (reference sequence). This CDR3 reads CASSLSGLSYEQYF. The CDR3, as DNA: TGTGCCAGCAGTTTATCTGGACTTTCCTACGAGCAGTACTTC.

This clone was observed once. The gene calls are TRBV19 and TRBJ1-5, with D unresolved. This CDR3 is built from 19 residues. Trimming shortened V by 5 bases and J by 3 bases, and 26 bases separated the two germline ends. The germline V gene has CDR1 LNHDA and CDR2 SQIVND (reference sequence). The CDR3 DNA reads as TGTGCCAGTAGTGTCGGGGTCACTACCAGACTTAGCCCCAATCAGCCCCAGCATTTT. Protein: CASSVGVTTRLSPNQPQHF. The full variable domain, completed using reference TRBV19 and TRBJ1-5, is DGGITQSPKYLFRKEGQNVTLSCEQNLNHDAMYWYRQDPGQGLRLIYYSQIVNDFQKGDIAEGYSVSREKKESFPLTVTSAQKNPTAFYLCASSVGVTTRLSPNQPQHFGDGTRLSIL.

The chain joins TRBV29-1 to TRBJ1-2; D unclear. Trimming removed 3 bases from V and 7 bases from J, with 12 bases in between. The germline CDR1 and CDR2 sequences are SQVTM and ANQGSEA. There are 12 residues in the CDR3. The CDR3 region is CSVDRERGGYTF. The CDR3 DNA follows: TGCAGCGTTGATCGGGAACGGGGTGGCTACACCTTC.

As DNA, the CDR3 is TGCGCCAGCAGCTTGTACTCAGGGAGCACAGATACGCAGTATTTT. Translated, it gives CASSLYSGSTDTQYF. The chain employs TRBV5-1 and TRBJ2-3, with D tentatively TRBD1 (5 bases). The CDR3 is 15 amino acids. V was cut by 1 base and J by 0 bases, with 9 bases left in between. Looked up from germline, CDR1 is SGHRS and CDR2 is YFSETQ. Full variable domain (outside the CDR3, taken from reference TRBV5-1 and TRBJ2-3): KAGVTQTPRYLIKTRGQQVTLSCSPISGHRSVSWYQQTPGQGLQFLFEYFSETQRNKGNFPGRFSGRQFSNSRSEMNVSTLELGDSALYLCASSLYSGSTDTQYFGPGTRLTVL.

This chain uses TRBV6-5 with TRBJ2-7; tentatively, D is TRBD1 (5 bases). Germline lookup yields CDR1 MNHEY and CDR2 SVGAGI. V dropped 6 bases and J dropped 0 bases, with 12 bases sitting between them. CDR3 length: 14 residues. For the CDR3, the DNA is TGTGCCAGCAGAGCAGACAGTGGCTCCTACGAGCAGTACTTC. Protein sequence: CASRADSGSYEQYF.

The chain links TRBV6-5 to TRBJ2-5; TRBD2 is a possible D gene (5 bases). V was clipped by 2 bases and J by 3 bases, with 10 bases between them. This CDR3 has 14 residues. Per the germline V gene, CDR1 is MNHEY and CDR2 is SVGAGI. CDR3 region: CASSYPNGEETQYF. The CDR3 DNA follows: TGTGCCAGCAGTTACCCCAACGGGGAAGAGACCCAGTACTTC.

The chain employs TRBV5-1 and TRBJ2-7; possibly TRBD1 for D (5 bases). The CDR3 consists of 15 residues. Germline CDR1 is SGHRS and CDR2 is YFSETQ. With 0 bases removed from V and 0 bases from J, the gap between germline ends came to 10 bases. CDR3 nucleotides: TGCGCCAGCAGCTTGGGACAGACGAGCTCCTACGAGCAGTACTTC. It translates to CASSLGQTSSYEQYF. The complete variable domain, with remaining parts taken from reference TRBV5-1 and TRBJ2-7, reads KAGVTQTPRYLIKTRGQQVTLSCSPISGHRSVSWYQQTPGQGLQFLFEYFSETQRNKGNFPGRFSGRQFSNSRSEMNVSTLELGDSALYLCASSLGQTSSYEQYFGPGTRLTVT.

The chain links TRBV7-2 to TRBJ2-1; 11 nucleotides align to TRBD2. The germline V gene encodes CDR1 SGHTA and CDR2 FQGNSA. This CDR3 has 18 residues. With V trimmed by 0 bases and J by 8 bases, 12 bases remained unmatched. In DNA form, the CDR3 reads TGTGCCAGCAGCTTAGCGTTTAGCGGGGGGGCGGGGTTCCATGAGCAGTTCTTC. This gives the protein CASSLAFSGGAGFHEQFF. The complete variable domain, with remaining parts taken from reference TRBV7-2 and TRBJ2-1, reads GAGVSQSPSNKVTEKGKDVELRCDPISGHTALYWYRQSLGQGLEFLIYFQGNSAPDKSGLPSDRFSAERTGGSVSTLTIQRTQQEDSAVYLCASSLAFSGGAGFHEQFFGPGTRLTVL.

The chain employs TRBV6-4 and TRBJ2-5; D might be TRBD2 (5 bases). The germline gives CDR1 MRHNA, CDR2 SNTAGT. The CDR3 sequence is 15 residues long. V lost 7 bases and J lost 4, with 19 bases in between. This CDR3 is CASTEARAPPETQYF. The CDR3 coding sequence is TGTGCCAGCACGGAAGCGAGGGCCCCCCCAGAGACCCAGTACTTC.

The chain combines TRBV5-1 with TRBJ1-2, with D tentatively TRBD1 (5 bases). The V end was cut by 0 bases, the J end by 5 bases, with 8 bases between. The CDR3 is made up of 13 amino acids. Germline loops: CDR1 SGHRS, CDR2 YFSETQ. CDR3 sequence reads: CASSLGEGYGYTF. The CDR3 DNA sequence: TGCGCCAGCAGCTTGGGGGAGGGGTATGGCTACACCTTC.